Presented here are 24 T cell receptor beta chains from one specimen sequenced in a study of blood T cell repertoires in COVID-19. The protocol was immunoSEQ multiplex PCR, while the TCRdb copy is restricted to in-frame clones and leaves out a portion. The data contain around 250,000 clones, around 88% of them singletons. The sample taken for sequencing was peripheral blood. The receptors were gathered from a man at least 80 years old with acute or convalescent COVID-19.

This chain links TRBV30 with TRBJ2-1, with 11 bases that match TRBD2. J gave up 6 bases and V 0 bases, and 4 bases lay outside the gene matches. The CDR3 runs 15 residues. The germline CDR1 and CDR2 sequences are GTSNPN and SVGIG (reference sequence). The CDR3 sequence: CAWSVIGTSGNEQFF. The CDR3 DNA reads as TGTGCCTGGAGTGTGATAGGGACTAGCGGCAATGAGCAGTTCTTC.

The chain joins TRBV7-2 to TRBJ2-1; 8 positions match TRBD2. This CDR3 spans 16 amino acids. Germline CDR1 is SGHTA and CDR2 is FQGNSA. V shed 2 bases, J shed 0 bases, and the junction held 3 bases outside the gene matches. CDR3 in DNA: TGTGCCAGCAGCTTACTAGCGGGCCTCTCCTACAATGAGCAGTTCTTC. Amino acid sequence: CASSLLAGLSYNEQFF.

The V and J genes are TRBV2 and TRBJ2-5, with TRBD1 matching over 9 bases. The CDR3 runs 14 residues. Germline V lookup: CDR1 SNHLY, CDR2 FYNNEI. Trimming removed 5 bases from V and 2 bases from J; junction bases left unmatched: 3. CDR3 DNA: TGTGCCAGCAGTAAAGACAGGGGGCAAGAGACCCAGTACTTC. Its protein product is CASSKDRGQETQYF.

The table lists this clone with a count of one. The rearrangement joins TRBV29-1 to TRBJ1-4; TRBD1 aligns across 9 bases. CDR1 and CDR2 from the germline V gene are SQVTM and ANQGSEA. The trim removed 4 bases at V and 8 bases at J, leaving 5 bases unmatched. The CDR3 covers 13 residues. The CDR3 DNA follows: TGCAGCGTTGTCCGGACAGGGGACGAAAAACTGTTTTTT. The encoded protein is CSVVRTGDEKLFF.

The rearrangement links TRBV4-2 to TRBJ1-4; 7 bases are a match to TRBD1. The germline V gene encodes CDR1 LGHNA and CDR2 YNFKEQ. The V and J ends lost 1 base and 8 bases, in that order; junction bases with no gene match: 7. The length of the CDR3 is 15 residues. The CDR3 DNA is TGTGCCAGCAGCCAAGGACAGGGCGGGCGGGAAAAACTGTTTTTT. It encodes CASSQGQGGREKLFF.

The chain uses TRBV19 and TRBJ1-1; D is unclear. The CDR3 has 13 residues. CDR1 LNHDA and CDR2 SQIVND come from the germline V gene (reference sequence). The V gene lost 3 bases and the J gene lost 4 bases, with 9 bases spanning the gap. CDR3 amino acids: CASSIGGVTEAFF. CDR3 nucleotide sequence: TGTGCCAGTAGTATCGGTGGTGTCACTGAAGCTTTCTTT.

The chain carries TRBV4-1 and TRBJ2-3; TRBD2 matches 14 bases. This CDR3 is 17 amino acids long. The germline gives CDR1 MGHRA, CDR2 YSYEKL. Losses at the gene ends were 3 bases for V and 5 bases for J; bases not matched to a gene: 7. The DNA for the CDR3 is TGCGCCAGCAGCCAGACGAGACTAGCGGGAGGGATAGATACGCAGTATTTT. Encoded protein: CASSQTRLAGGIDTQYF.

The chain combines TRBV13 with TRBJ2-7, with a possible D match to TRBD1 (6 bases). The germline CDR1 and CDR2 sequences are PRHDT and FYEKMQ (reference sequence). Trimming took off 6 bases at V and 2 bases at J, with 14 bases between the two ends. The CDR3 loop spans 14 amino acids. CDR3 amino acids: CASRARGDAYEQYF. The CDR3 DNA reads as TGTGCCAGCAGAGCCAGGGGAGACGCCTACGAGCAGTACTTC.

This chain joins TRBV2 and TRBJ2-3; 10 bases are a match to TRBD1. In germline, CDR1 is SNHLY, CDR2 FYNNEI. Trimming removed 5 bases from V and 9 bases from J; junction bases left unmatched: 8. The CDR3 is made up of 14 amino acids. This CDR3 is CASSLDRGFDTQYF. The CDR3 DNA sequence: TGTGCCAGCAGTCTGGACAGGGGGTTTGACACGCAGTATTTT.

The V gene is TRBV20-1, the J gene TRBJ1-1; D is perhaps TRBD1 (6 bases). Trimming took off 3 bases at V and 3 bases at J, with 14 bases between the two ends. Germline CDR1 is DFQATT and CDR2 is SNEGSKA (reference sequence). The CDR3 runs to 14 residues. The CDR3 DNA reads TGCAGTGCTAGTGAAGGGGGTTCGTACACTGAAGCTTTCTTT. Translated, it gives CSASEGGSYTEAFF.

The CDR3: CASSLGAGGEQFF. As DNA, the CDR3 is TGTGCCAGCAGTTTGGGTGCCGGGGGTGAGCAGTTCTTC. The rearrangement links TRBV12-3 or TRBV12-4 to TRBJ2-1; the D gene is possibly TRBD2 (6 bases). The CDR3 has 13 amino acids. V dropped 3 bases and J dropped 9 bases, with 12 bases sitting between them.

The rearrangement joins TRBV5-1 to TRBJ1-4; D not resolved. The CDR3 is 13 amino acids. Trimming cost V 4 bases and J 0 bases, with 4 bases left between them. Germline CDR1 SGHRS, CDR2 YFSETQ. CDR3 region: CASSRATNEKLFF. The DNA of the CDR3 is TGCGCCAGCAGCCGGGCAACTAATGAAAAACTGTTTTTT.

V gene TRBV28 combines with J gene TRBJ1-1; 10 positions agree with TRBD1. The CDR3 sequence is 15 residues long. Trimming cost V 6 bases and J 1 base; bases outside gene matches: 5. Looked up from germline, CDR1 is MDHEN and CDR2 is SYDVKM. The CDR3 reads CASRRTGGSNTEAFF. DNA of the CDR3: TGTGCCAGCAGACGGACAGGGGGTTCGAACACTGAAGCTTTCTTT.

This clone was seen a handful of times. V gene TRBV20-1 combines with J gene TRBJ2-5; 11 bases align to TRBD2. J was trimmed by 5 bases and V by 3 bases; bases with no gene match: 5. The length of the CDR3 is 14 residues. Germline CDR1 reads DFQATT; CDR2 reads SNEGSKA (reference sequence). Here the CDR3 reads CSASKVAGGETQYF. CDR3 bases: TGCAGTGCTAGTAAGGTAGCGGGAGGGGAGACCCAGTACTTC.

The genes are TRBV28 and TRBJ2-7; TRBD2 is a possible D gene (5 bases). CDR3 length equals 16 residues. Germline V gives CDR1 MDHEN, CDR2 SYDVKM. With 5 bases removed from V and 4 bases from J, the gap between germline ends came to 21 bases. CDR3 protein: CASSPSPGRGLYEQYF. DNA for the CDR3: TGTGCCAGCAGTCCCTCCCCGGGCCGGGGTTTGTACGAGCAGTACTTC.

The J gene is TRBJ1-1, the V gene TRBV5-4; the match to TRBD1 covers 8 bases. The CDR3 has 19 amino acids. Trimming at V came to 1 base and at J to 1 base, leaving 15 bases not matched to a gene. Germline loops: CDR1 SGHNT, CDR2 YYREEE (reference sequence). CDR3 nucleotide sequence: TGTGCCAGCAGCTTGCCTCCAGGTCCCGGGACAGGTTCGAACACTGAAGCTTTCTTT. Translated, it gives CASSLPPGPGTGSNTEAFF.

This clone showed up just once. At one boundary the junction diverges from the germline segment, which might be a read error. The chain combines TRBV18 with TRBJ1-4; possible D gene TRBD1, 5 bases. Germline assignment: CDR1 KGHSH and CDR2 LQKENI. CDR3 size: 14 residues. The CDR3 spells CASSPRTLREKLFF. In DNA form, the CDR3 reads TGTGCCAGCTCGCCACGGACACTACGAGAAAAACTGTTTTTT.

J is TRBJ2-7 and V is TRBV11-2; 7 bases map to TRBD2. The V and J ends lost 6 bases and 4 bases, in that order; junction bases with no gene match: 6. CDR3 length: 13 residues. The germline gives CDR1 SGHAT, CDR2 FQNNGV. Here the CDR3 DNA reads TGTGCCAGCAGTAGACTAGCCCGATACGAGCAGTACTTC. It codes for CASSRLARYEQYF.

V gene TRBV7-2 combines with J gene TRBJ1-2, with 9 bases aligning to TRBD1. CDR1 is SGHTA and CDR2 is FQGNSA in the germline V gene. V shed 5 bases, J shed 8 bases, and the junction held 6 bases outside the gene matches. The CDR3 runs to 13 residues. CDR3 DNA sequence: TGTGCCAGCAGCCCGACAGGGGGGTTGGGCTACACCTTC. It is translated as CASSPTGGLGYTF.

The V and J genes are TRBV27 and TRBJ1-2, with 10 bases that match TRBD1. The CDR3 spans 15 residues. Germline values: CDR1 MNHEY, CDR2 SMNVEV (reference sequence). The ends lost 5 bases at V and 4 bases at J; junction bases unmatched: 7. The CDR3 DNA follows: TGTGCCAGCAGTCGAGCCGGGACAGGGGTCTATGGCTACACCTTC. Protein product: CASSRAGTGVYGYTF.

This clone was seen just once. V usage is TRBV19 and J usage is TRBJ1-2; the D gene is possibly TRBD1 (5 bases). This CDR3 region has 13 residues. Trimming removed 7 bases at V and 1 base at J, with 10 bases between. Per the germline V gene, CDR1 is LNHDA and CDR2 is SQIVND (reference sequence). DNA for the CDR3: TGTGCCAGTAAGACAGCTCATAACTATGGCTACACCTTC. Its protein product is CASKTAHNYGYTF.

The chain recombines TRBV14 with TRBJ2-2, with 8 bases lining up with TRBD1. The CDR3 spans 14 residues. CDR1 SGHDN and CDR2 FVKESK come from the germline V gene. V was pared by 4 bases and J by 4 bases, with 2 bases of the junction left unmatched. CDR3 DNA sequence: TGTGCCAGCAGCCCCCAGGGGGCCACCGGGGAGCTGTTTTTT. Its protein is CASSPQGATGELFF.

The chain couples TRBV11-2 to TRBJ1-2; 7 bases are a match to TRBD1. Trimming cost V 0 bases and J 4 bases; bases outside gene matches: 2. The germline CDR1 and CDR2 sequences are SGHAT and FQNNGV. This CDR3 contains 14 residues. CDR3 protein: CASSLDTGVYGYTF. The CDR3 DNA reads as TGTGCCAGCAGCTTAGATACAGGGGTCTATGGCTACACCTTC.

The chain employs TRBV12-5 and TRBJ2-1; 9 bases are a match to TRBD2. After removal of 0 bases from V and 5 bases from J, the junction contained 5 bases not matched to a gene. The CDR3 loop spans 16 amino acids. Germline CDR1 is LGHNT and CDR2 is FRNRAP. Here the CDR3 DNA reads TGTGCTAGTGGTTTGGTCTTAGCGGGGGCTAACAATGAGCAGTTCTTC. It specifies CASGLVLAGANNEQFF.